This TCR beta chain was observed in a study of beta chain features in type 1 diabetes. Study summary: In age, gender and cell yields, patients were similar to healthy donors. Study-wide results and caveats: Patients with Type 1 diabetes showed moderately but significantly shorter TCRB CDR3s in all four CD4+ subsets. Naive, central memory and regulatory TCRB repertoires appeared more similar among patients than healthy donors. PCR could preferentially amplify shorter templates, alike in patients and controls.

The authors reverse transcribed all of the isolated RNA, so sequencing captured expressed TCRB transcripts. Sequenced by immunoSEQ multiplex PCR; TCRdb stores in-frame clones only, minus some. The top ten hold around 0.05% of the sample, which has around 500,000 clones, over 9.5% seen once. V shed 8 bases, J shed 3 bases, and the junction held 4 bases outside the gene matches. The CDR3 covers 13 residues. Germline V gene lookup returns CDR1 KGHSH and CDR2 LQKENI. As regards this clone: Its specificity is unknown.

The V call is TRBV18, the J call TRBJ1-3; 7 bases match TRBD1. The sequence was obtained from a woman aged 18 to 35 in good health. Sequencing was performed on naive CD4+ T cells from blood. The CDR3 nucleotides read TGTGCCAGCCTCCGGGACAGTGGAAACACCATATATTTT. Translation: CASLRDSGNTIYF.